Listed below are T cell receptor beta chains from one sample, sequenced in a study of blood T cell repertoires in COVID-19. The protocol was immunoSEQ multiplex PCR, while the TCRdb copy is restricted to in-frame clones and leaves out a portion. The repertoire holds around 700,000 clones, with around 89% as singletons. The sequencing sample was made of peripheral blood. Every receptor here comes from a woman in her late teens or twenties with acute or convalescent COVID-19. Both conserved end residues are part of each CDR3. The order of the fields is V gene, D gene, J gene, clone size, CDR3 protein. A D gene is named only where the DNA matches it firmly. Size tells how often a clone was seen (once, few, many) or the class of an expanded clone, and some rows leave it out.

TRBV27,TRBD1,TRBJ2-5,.,CASSPAGQGSETQYF
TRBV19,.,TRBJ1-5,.,CASNLGGRYQPQHF
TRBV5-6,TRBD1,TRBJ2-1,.,CASSLVDRAEQFF
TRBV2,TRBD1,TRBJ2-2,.,CASSPRGTGELFF
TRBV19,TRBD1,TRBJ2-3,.,CASSIIRDRGPTDTQYF
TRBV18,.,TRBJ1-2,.,CASSPVPTTSYGYTF
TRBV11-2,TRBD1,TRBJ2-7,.,CASSLSRTGKKTYEQYF
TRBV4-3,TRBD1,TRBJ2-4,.,CASSQEIAQGRDIQYF
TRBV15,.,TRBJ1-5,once,CATSRAAGASNQPQHF
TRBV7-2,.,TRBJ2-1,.,CASVAGAYEQFF
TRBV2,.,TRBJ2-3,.,CASITPGLSSTDTQYF
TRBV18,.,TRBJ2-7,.,CASSPMGGALEQYF
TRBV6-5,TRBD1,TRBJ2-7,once,CASSPGQGMTDEQYF
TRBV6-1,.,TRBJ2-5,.,CASSENRVQETQYF
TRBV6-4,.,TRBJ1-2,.,CASRRQAADIGGYTF
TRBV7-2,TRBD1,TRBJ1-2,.,CASSLDRDRGLSGGYTF
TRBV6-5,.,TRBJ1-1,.,CASSTLQGSYAEAFF
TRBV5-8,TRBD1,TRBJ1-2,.,CASSLEVRGQGNYGYTF
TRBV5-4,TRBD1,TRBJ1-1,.,CASSLSGGLSTEAFF
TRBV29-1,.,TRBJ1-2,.,CSVPRTASINYGYTF
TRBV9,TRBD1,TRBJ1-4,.,CASSVGTGYEKLFF
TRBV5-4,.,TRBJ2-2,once,CASSPKLENTGELFF
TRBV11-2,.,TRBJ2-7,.,CASSLDPREQYF
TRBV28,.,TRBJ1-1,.,CASSADGQGNTEAFF
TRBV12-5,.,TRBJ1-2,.,CASGDRNYGYTF
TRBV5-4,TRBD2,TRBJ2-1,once,CASSPLAGGPGEQFF
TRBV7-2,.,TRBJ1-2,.,CASSFSGYGYTF
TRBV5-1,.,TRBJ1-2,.,CAGRPGEGGEGYTF
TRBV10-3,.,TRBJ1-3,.,CAITDSIMGNTIYF
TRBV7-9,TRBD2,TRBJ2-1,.,CASSSTSGGAYEQFF
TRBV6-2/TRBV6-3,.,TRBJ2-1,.,CASSYSVANSYNEQFF
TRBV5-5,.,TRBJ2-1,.,CASSLARGYEQFF
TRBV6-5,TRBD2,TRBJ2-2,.,CASSGLAITGELFF
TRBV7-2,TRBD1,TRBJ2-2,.,CASSSRDRGYTGELFF
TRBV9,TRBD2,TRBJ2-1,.,CASSEGLAGGPGDEQFF
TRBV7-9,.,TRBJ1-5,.,CASSLEGWGNQPQHF
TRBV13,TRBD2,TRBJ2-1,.,CASSFRGGYNEQFF
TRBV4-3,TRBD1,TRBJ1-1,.,CASSPGQGGGYTEAFF
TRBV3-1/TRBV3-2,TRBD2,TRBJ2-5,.,CASSQAPGLAGGRTRETQYF
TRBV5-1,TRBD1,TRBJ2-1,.,CANTHPGGTYNEQFF
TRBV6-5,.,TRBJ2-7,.,CASSYKRTDEQYF
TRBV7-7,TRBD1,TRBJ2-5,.,CASSSGTEGWPQYF
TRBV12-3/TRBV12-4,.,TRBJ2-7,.,CASSLANGGQYF
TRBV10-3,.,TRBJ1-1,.,CATTTDMNTEAFF
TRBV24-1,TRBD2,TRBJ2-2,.,CATSDLRGANTGELFF